The following is a T cell receptor beta chain sequence with its context. This clonotype has ten or more counts. It has no known antigen specificity. Base qualities are not recorded, but no much larger clone differs from it by a single base. The sample is drawn from a study of T-cell reconstitution after alpha-beta-depleted transplantation in children (dated by TCRdb to 2016 to 2017). For context, the study as a whole: Using TCR repertoire profiling, the study followed T-cell immune reconstitution in a quantitative way in children after TCRalphabeta/CD19-depleted allogeneic hematopoietic cell transplantation. Study-level results and caveats: In some patients, the high TCRbeta diversity seen at day 60 was put down to recipient T cells and intrathymic progenitors that had survived conditioning. Over the following months the frequencies of hyperexpanded clones went down, and after one year T-cell counts and TCRbeta diversity were mostly credited to newly produced T cells. The apparently early alphabetaT-cell count recovery about two months after transplant was reportedly dependent on only several hundred rapidly expanded clones derived from non-depleted graft cells.

This sample's treatment or condition label indicates: allogeneic hematopoietic cell transplantation with graft depleted of TCRalphabeta T cells and CD19 B cells. The children who served as transplant recipients had been given grafts of TCRalphabeta/CD19-depleted allogeneic hematopoietic cells. Receptors were amplified or captured by PCR. Sequencing instrument: Illumina HiSeq 2500. Molecular barcoding was employed in the preparation of TCR libraries, with unique molecular identifiers being used to normalize TCRbeta repertoire quantification. TCRdb trimmed the raw reads at Q25, called clones with MiXCR and kept productive beta chains. Every distinct CDR3 protein forms one entry, paired with its most common genes and DNA. Within this sample are almost 500,000 distinct CDR3 sequences, with roughly a tenth of them counted one time only. The ten biggest clones cover about 2% of the sample. The CDR3, from cysteine to phenylalanine, totals 13 residues. CDR3 DNA only is kept here, 39 bases in frame from base 1. The germline ends are 11 bases apart after V is trimmed by 4 bases and J by 6 bases. The germline V gene specifies SGHRS as CDR1 and YFSETQ as CDR2.

The origin of this receptor is a child aged 2 to 15 with inherited bone marrow failure, due to receive a stem cell transplant. The chain is assembled from TRBV5-1 and TRBJ2-1; the D gene remains uncertain. The sample here was PBMCs, taken before TCRalphabeta/CD19-depleted stem cell transplant. This receptor carries the CDR3 CASSPGDTNEQFF. The sequenced DNA is TGCGCCAGCAGCCCCGGAGATACCAATGAGCAGTTCTTC.